One sample yielded the 21 T cell receptor beta chains listed below, sequenced in a study of blood T cell repertoires in COVID-19. The data were produced by immunoSEQ multiplex PCR, yet TCRdb's version contains in-frame clones alone and is incomplete. The data show about 46,000 clones, about 90% seen once. Sequencing was performed on peripheral blood. The source of these receptors is a human donor in a cohort sampled during active COVID-19.

The V and J genes are TRBV7-8 and TRBJ2-7; 9 positions agree with TRBD2. The CDR3 totals 15 residues. The V and J ends lost 5 bases and 6 bases, in that order; junction bases with no gene match: 11. CDR1 and CDR2 from the germline V gene are SGHVS and FQNEAQ. CDR3 nucleotides: TGTGCCAGCAGCCTGCGGGCGGGGGGGACGGGCGAGCAGTACTTC. Residues: CASSLRAGGTGEQYF.

The J gene is TRBJ2-7, the V gene TRBV7-8; 12 bases agree with TRBD2. Germline V gene data show CDR1 as SGHVS and CDR2 as FQNEAQ. The CDR3 contains 15 residues. Losses at the gene ends were 5 bases for V and 3 bases for J; bases not matched to a gene: 5. The CDR3 bases are TGTGCCAGCAGCCCAAGGACTAGCGGGGACTACGAGCAGTACTTC. Encoded protein: CASSPRTSGDYEQYF.

This clone showed up just a few times. This sequence joins TRBV19 and TRBJ1-1; possible D gene TRBD1, 5 bases. CDR1 is LNHDA, CDR2 SQIVND, per germline (reference sequence). This CDR3 has 17 residues. V shed 6 bases and J shed 6 bases, with 26 bases lying between them. The CDR3 coding sequence is TGTGCCAGTAGAACTCTTGCCCTGGGGGGTTTAGGCTCTGAAGCTTTCTTT. It translates to CASRTLALGGLGSEAFF.

The J gene is TRBJ2-5, the V gene TRBV2; D may be TRBD2 (5 bases). Germline values: CDR1 SNHLY, CDR2 FYNNEI. Trimming removed 11 bases from V and 1 base from J, with 20 bases in between. The CDR3 sequence is 15 residues long. CDR3 residues: CAGRILLASQETQYF. CDR3 bases: TGTGCCGGACGAATCCTTTTAGCGAGCCAAGAGACCCAGTACTTC.

This clone turned up a few times. This rearrangement joins TRBV5-4 to TRBJ2-7, with 8 bases aligning to TRBD1. In germline, CDR1 is SGHNT, CDR2 YYREEE (reference sequence). The junction had 4 bases not matched to a gene; V was cut back by 1 base and J by 4 bases. The CDR3 sequence is 14 residues long. The CDR3: CASSLRTGKYEQYF. The DNA of the CDR3 is TGTGCCAGCAGCTTGCGGACAGGGAAGTACGAGCAGTACTTC.

The CDR3 region is CASSHTRQGVYEQYF. CDR3 in DNA: TGTGCCAGCAGCCATACGCGGCAGGGGGTCTACGAGCAGTACTTC. V gene TRBV9 combines with J gene TRBJ2-7, with 7 bases fitting TRBD1. Germline values: CDR1 SGDLS, CDR2 YYNGEE. V shed 4 bases and J 3 bases; nucleotides not matched to a gene: 10. The CDR3 contains 15 residues.

The chain recombines TRBV4-3 with TRBJ2-7; TRBD1 might be the D (5 bases). V lost 4 bases and J lost 3, with 10 bases in between. The length of the CDR3 is 13 residues. Per the germline V gene, CDR1 is LGHNA and CDR2 is YSLEER. The CDR3: CASSRTQGYEQYF. In DNA, the CDR3 is TGCGCCAGCAGCCGGACCCAGGGCTACGAGCAGTACTTC.

This rearrangement joins TRBV28 to TRBJ1-2; 9 bases align to TRBD1. The length of the CDR3 is 15 residues. Trimming removed 6 bases from V and 3 bases from J; junction bases left unmatched: 8. Looked up from germline, CDR1 is MDHEN and CDR2 is SYDVKM. The CDR3 DNA sequence: TGTGCCAGCAGCACTAACAGGGGGCCCTACTATGGCTACACCTTC. Residues: CASSTNRGPYYGYTF.

The V call is TRBV28, the J call TRBJ2-7; the match to TRBD2 covers 12 bases. Looked up from germline, CDR1 is MDHEN and CDR2 is SYDVKM. The trim removed 6 bases at V and 6 bases at J, leaving 15 bases unmatched. The CDR3 extends over 17 amino acids. The CDR3 loop is CASSLLGTSGPRGEQYF. CDR3 nucleotide sequence: TGTGCCAGCAGCCTACTCGGGACTAGCGGGCCCAGGGGCGAGCAGTACTTC.

The chain couples TRBV7-9 to TRBJ1-1, with D maybe TRBD1 (5 bases). In germline, CDR1 is SEHNR, CDR2 FQNEAQ (reference sequence). V was trimmed by 3 bases and J by 2 bases, leaving 10 bases between them. CDR3 size: 14 residues. In nucleotides, the CDR3 is TGTGCCAGCAGCTTGACAGTCGCTAACACTGAAGCTTTCTTT. This codes for CASSLTVANTEAFF.

This chain connects TRBV28 to TRBJ2-7; no reliable D call. The germline gives CDR1 MDHEN, CDR2 SYDVKM. The CDR3 totals 12 residues. The ends were cut back, 8 bases at V and 0 bases at J, with 8 bases in the middle. CDR3 sequence reads: CASGWSSYEQYF. The CDR3 DNA follows: TGTGCCAGCGGGTGGAGCTCCTACGAGCAGTACTTC.

J is TRBJ2-7 and V is TRBV3-1 (or the pseudogene TRBV3-2), with TRBD1 as a possible D gene (6 bases). The CDR3 is made up of 16 amino acids. V gave up 0 bases and J gave up 4 bases, with 16 bases separating them. Germline values: CDR1 LGHDT, CDR2 YNNKEL (reference sequence). The CDR3 loop reads CASSQDRGPNYYEQYF. The CDR3, as DNA: TGTGCCAGCAGCCAAGACAGGGGCCCGAACTATTACGAGCAGTACTTC.

J is TRBJ2-3 and V is TRBV28; 9 positions agree with TRBD2. The CDR3 extends over 15 amino acids. CDR1 and CDR2 from the germline V gene are MDHEN and SYDVKM. V lost 1 base, J lost 3 bases, and 2 bases stayed unmatched. The CDR3 sequence is CASSLYSGRTDTQYF. CDR3 bases: TGTGCCAGCAGTTTATATAGCGGGAGAACAGATACGCAGTATTTT.

The chain is built from TRBV5-1 and TRBJ1-6; D not resolved. The V end was cut by 0 bases, the J end by 6 bases, with 4 bases between. In germline, CDR1 is SGHRS, CDR2 YFSETQ. This CDR3 has 13 residues. The chain's CDR3 is CASSLDGNSPLHF. DNA of the CDR3: TGCGCCAGCAGCTTGGACGGTAATTCACCCCTCCACTTT.

This clone was detected a few times. The V gene is TRBV7-2, the J gene TRBJ1-5; 9 bases agree with TRBD1. The V segment lost 1 base and the J segment 7 bases; nucleotides outside the gene matches: 5. Germline V gives CDR1 SGHTA, CDR2 FQGNSA. This CDR3 has 15 amino acids. The CDR3 loop reads CASSLGGTGNQPQHF. CDR3 nucleotides: TGTGCCAGCAGCTTAGGCGGGACAGGGAACCAGCCCCAGCATTTT.

This clone appeared a few times. The CDR3 DNA is TGTGCCAGCAGTGAATACGCGGCGGACACTGAAGCTTTCTTT. The encoded protein is CASSEYAADTEAFF. V and J are TRBV6-1 and TRBJ1-1; D gene unclear. The CDR3 has 14 residues. The V gene lost 2 bases and the J gene lost 3 bases, with 10 bases spanning the gap. The V gene's germline CDR1 is MNHNS and CDR2 SASEGT.

Only a few counts were recorded for this clone. The rearrangement joins TRBV2 to TRBJ1-6; D might be TRBD1 (5 bases). The CDR3 consists of 14 residues. Germline V gives CDR1 SNHLY, CDR2 FYNNEI. Trimming shortened V by 3 bases and J by 8 bases, and 11 bases separated the two germline ends. This CDR3 reads CASSEGGRDSPLHF. Here the CDR3 DNA reads TGTGCCAGCAGTGAGGGGGGAAGGGATTCACCCCTCCACTTT.

V is TRBV27 and J is TRBJ2-7; the match to TRBD2 covers 12 bases. CDR1 and CDR2 (germline): MNHEY, SMNVEV (reference sequence). Trimming cost V 4 bases and J 6 bases; bases outside gene matches: 10. The CDR3 extends over 16 amino acids. In DNA, the CDR3 is TGTGCCAGCAGTTGGCTAGCGGGAGGGCCTCAAGCCGAGCAGTACTTC. This gives the protein CASSWLAGGPQAEQYF.

The genes are TRBV7-9 and TRBJ2-1, with D possibly being TRBD2 (5 bases). This CDR3 has 11 amino acids. Trimming cost V 3 bases and J 10 bases, with 7 bases left between them. Germline V gene sequence: CDR1 SEHNR, CDR2 FQNEAQ (reference sequence). The CDR3 loop is CASSFGGEQFF. CDR3 in DNA: TGTGCCAGCAGCTTCGGAGGCGAGCAGTTCTTC.

The chain combines TRBV11-3 with TRBJ1-4; 11 bases map to TRBD1. Looked up from germline, CDR1 is SGHNT and CDR2 is YENEEA. V was pared by 3 bases and J by 7 bases, with 1 base of the junction left unmatched. This CDR3 contains 14 residues. The CDR3 bases are TGTGCCAGCAGCTTGGGACAGGGGGGTGAAAAACTGTTTTTT. Translation: CASSLGQGGEKLFF.

The chain combines TRBV19 with TRBJ1-5; 9 bases fit TRBD1. Germline V gene data show CDR1 as LNHDA and CDR2 as SQIVND (reference sequence). V shed 5 bases, J shed 7 bases, and the junction held 3 bases outside the gene matches. The CDR3 is 13 amino acids. CDR3 sequence (DNA): TGTGCCAGTAGTGGGACAGGGAGACAGCCCCAGCATTTT. Amino acid sequence: CASSGTGRQPQHF. The full variable domain, with the rest looked up from reference TRBV19 and TRBJ1-5, is DGGITQSPKYLFRKEGQNVTLSCEQNLNHDAMYWYRQDPGQGLRLIYYSQIVNDFQKGDIAEGYSVSREKKESFPLTVTSAQKNPTAFYLCASSGTGRQPQHFGDGTRLSIL.